The clone carrying this TCR beta chain was recorded a few times. Its antigen is unknown. These data come from a study of T-cell memory formation after mild COVID-19. Whole-study context: Most TCR clusters belonged to a single donor.

TCRdb re-analysed the 5' RACE reads in MiXCR, keeping a single row per CDR3 protein. Here the sample spans 90,000 to 120,000 distinct CDR3 sequences, approximately 14% being singletons. Overall study results and limits: The authors left the SARS-CoV-2 specificity of second-wave clones peaking on day 37 unconfirmed. For contracting clones, CD4+ ones sat mainly in CM and EM, CD8+ in EMRA. Later expanders leaned toward CD4+, whereas clones contracting from day 15 to 85 were balanced CD4/CD8.

The CDR3 totals 13 residues. The germline V gene encodes CDR1 MNHEY and CDR2 SVGAGI. V was pared by 1 base and J by 4 bases, with 0 bases of the junction left unmatched. Input material: PBMCs or a T cell subset sorted from them (not recorded which). The chain is built from TRBV6-5 and TRBJ2-7; 8 bases are a match to TRBD1. This clonotype was sampled from a man younger than 30 who had mild COVID-19 (a few samples of this study predate the infection). Cell type and time point are not known. The CDR3 bases are TGTGCCAGCAGTTACTACAGGGGGTACGAGCAGTACTTC. Protein: CASSYYRGYEQYF.